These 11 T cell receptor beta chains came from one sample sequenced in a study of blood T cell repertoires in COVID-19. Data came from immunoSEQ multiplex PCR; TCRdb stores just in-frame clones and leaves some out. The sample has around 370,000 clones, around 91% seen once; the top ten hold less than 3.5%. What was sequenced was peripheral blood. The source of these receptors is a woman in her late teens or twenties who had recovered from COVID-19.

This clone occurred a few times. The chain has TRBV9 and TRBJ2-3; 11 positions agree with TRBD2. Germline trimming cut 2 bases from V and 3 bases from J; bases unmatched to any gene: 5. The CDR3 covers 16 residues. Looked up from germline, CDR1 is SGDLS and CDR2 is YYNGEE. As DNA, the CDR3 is TGTGCCAGCAGCGTCCCTTTAGCGGGAGGGACAGATACGCAGTATTTT. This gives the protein CASSVPLAGGTDTQYF. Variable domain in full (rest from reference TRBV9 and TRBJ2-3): DSGVTQTPKHLITATGQRVTLRCSPRSGDLSVYWYQQSLDQGLQFLIQYYNGEERAKGNILERFSAQQFPDLHSELNLSSLELGDSALYFCASSVPLAGGTDTQYFGPGTRLTVL.

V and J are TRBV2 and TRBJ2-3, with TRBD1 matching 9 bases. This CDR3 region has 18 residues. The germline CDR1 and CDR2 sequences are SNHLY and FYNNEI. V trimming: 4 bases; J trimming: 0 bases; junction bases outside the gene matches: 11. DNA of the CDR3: TGTGCCAGCAGTGTGAAAGTCGGGACAGGGTCTAGCACAGATACGCAGTATTTT. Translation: CASSVKVGTGSSTDTQYF.

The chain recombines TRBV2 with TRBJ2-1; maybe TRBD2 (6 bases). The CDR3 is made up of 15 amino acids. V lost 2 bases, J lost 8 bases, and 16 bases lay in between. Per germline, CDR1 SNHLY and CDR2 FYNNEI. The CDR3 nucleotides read TGTGCCAGCAGTGAATGGGTAGCGGCATCGGATGAGCAGTTCTTC. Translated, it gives CASSEWVAASDEQFF.

The CDR3 bases are TGTGCCAGTAGCATAACCCCCCGGTCCCACTATGGCTACACCTTC. The encoded protein is CASSITPRSHYGYTF. This rearrangement joins TRBV19 to TRBJ1-2; D unresolved. The CDR3 covers 15 residues. Germline CDR1 and CDR2: LNHDA and SQIVND (reference sequence). Trimming removed 6 bases from V and 3 bases from J, with 17 bases in between.

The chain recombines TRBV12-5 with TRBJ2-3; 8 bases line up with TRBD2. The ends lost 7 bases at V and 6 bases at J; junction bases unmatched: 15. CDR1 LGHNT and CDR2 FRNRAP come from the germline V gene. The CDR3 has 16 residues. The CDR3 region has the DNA TGTGCTAGTGCCCGACCGACGGGAGGGCCGGTTGATACGCAGTATTTT. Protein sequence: CASARPTGGPVDTQYF. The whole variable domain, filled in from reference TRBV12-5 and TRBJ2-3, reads DARVTQTPRHKVTEMGQEVTMRCQPILGHNTVFWYRQTMMQGLELLAYFRNRAPLDDSGMPKDRFSAEMPDATLATLKIQPSEPRDSAVYFCASARPTGGPVDTQYFGPGTRLTVL.

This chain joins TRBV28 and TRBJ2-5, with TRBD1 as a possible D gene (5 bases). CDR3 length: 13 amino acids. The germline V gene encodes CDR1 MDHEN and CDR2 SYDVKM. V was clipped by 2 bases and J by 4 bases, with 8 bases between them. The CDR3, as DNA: TGTGCCAGCAGTTTAAGGGGCGCAGAGACCCAGTACTTC. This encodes CASSLRGAETQYF.

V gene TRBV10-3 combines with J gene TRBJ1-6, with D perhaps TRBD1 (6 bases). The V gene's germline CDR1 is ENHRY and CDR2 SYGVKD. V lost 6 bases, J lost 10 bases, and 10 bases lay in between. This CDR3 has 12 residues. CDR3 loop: CAIRSGESPLHF. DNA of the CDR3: TGTGCCATCAGGTCAGGGGAGTCACCCCTCCACTTT.

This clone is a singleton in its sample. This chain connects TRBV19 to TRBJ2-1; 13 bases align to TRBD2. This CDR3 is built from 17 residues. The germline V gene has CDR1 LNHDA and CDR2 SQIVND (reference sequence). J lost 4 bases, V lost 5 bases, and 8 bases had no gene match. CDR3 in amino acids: CASSLRLAGGRYNEQFF. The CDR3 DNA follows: TGTGCCAGTAGTCTAAGACTAGCGGGAGGCCGTTACAATGAGCAGTTCTTC.

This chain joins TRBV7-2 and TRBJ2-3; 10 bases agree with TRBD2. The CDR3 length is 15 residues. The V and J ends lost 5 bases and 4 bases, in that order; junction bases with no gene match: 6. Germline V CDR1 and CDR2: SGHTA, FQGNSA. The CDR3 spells CASSPTSGLADTQYF. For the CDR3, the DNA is TGTGCCAGCAGCCCGACTAGCGGGCTCGCAGATACGCAGTATTTT.

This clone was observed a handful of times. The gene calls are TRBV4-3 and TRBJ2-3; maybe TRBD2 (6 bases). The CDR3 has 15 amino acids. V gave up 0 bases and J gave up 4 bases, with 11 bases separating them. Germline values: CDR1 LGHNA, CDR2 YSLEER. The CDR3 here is CASSQDRGGADTQYF. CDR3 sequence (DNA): TGCGCCAGCAGCCAAGATCGCGGCGGGGCAGATACGCAGTATTTT.

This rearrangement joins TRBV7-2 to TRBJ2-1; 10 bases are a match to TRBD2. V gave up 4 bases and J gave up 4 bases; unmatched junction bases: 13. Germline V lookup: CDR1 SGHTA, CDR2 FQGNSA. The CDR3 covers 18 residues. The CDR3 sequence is CASSYKVMGLASYNEQFF. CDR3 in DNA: TGTGCCAGCAGCTACAAAGTCATGGGACTAGCGTCGTACAATGAGCAGTTCTTC.